Listed here is a single T cell receptor (beta chain). TCRdb reprocessed the 5' RACE reads via MiXCR and lists one record per CDR3 protein. The table lists 200,000 to 250,000 distinct CDR3 sequences, about 10% of them singletons, with 10% in the top ten. This specimen belongs to a study of identical twins. V was clipped by 4 bases and J by 1 base, with 19 bases between them. The CDR3 is 17 amino acids. Germline V lookup: CDR1 MDHEN, CDR2 SYDVKM. The source material was memory T cells sorted from blood. This chain joins TRBV28 and TRBJ1-1, with TRBD1 as a possible D gene (5 bases). This sequence originates from a man aged 50 to 59 in good health. CDR3 bases: TGTGCCAGCAGTTCCAGGGTAACAGGCCGGGCGAACACTGAAGCTTTCTTT. The encoded protein is CASSSRVTGRANTEAFF.